The present entry profiles one TCR beta chain with its context. Its antigen is not identified. Libraries were prepared by immunoSEQ multiplex PCR; TCRdb keeps only in-frame clonotypes and omits some of them. The sample shows fewer than 40,000 clones, roughly 77% of them seen only once. This entry belongs to a study of T cells in narcolepsy. J was trimmed by 2 bases and V by 5 bases; bases with no gene match: 4. This CDR3 has 13 residues. The germline CDR1 and CDR2 sequences are SGHRS and YFSETQ. Study outcomes and limitations: In some patient and control memory CD4+ samples, autoreactive clones were absent. HCRT-specific and TRIB2-specific autoreactive clonotypes appeared among same-patient CSF and blood CD4+ clonotypes. Autoreactive clonotypes reportedly recurred in blood of same and different patients, not controls.

This chain uses TRBV5-1 with TRBJ2-7, with 7 nucleotides matching TRBD1. Material for sequencing was memory (CD45RA-) CD4+ T cells from blood. This sequence originates from a human donor in good health. In nucleotides, the CDR3 is TGCGCCAGCAGAGGGGACAGAACCTACGAGCAGTACTTC. It translates to CASRGDRTYEQYF. The whole variable domain, remainder taken from reference TRBV5-1 and TRBJ2-7, is KAGVTQTPRYLIKTRGQQVTLSCSPISGHRSVSWYQQTPGQGLQFLFEYFSETQRNKGNFPGRFSGRQFSNSRSEMNVSTLELGDSALYLCASRGDRTYEQYFGPGTRLTVT.